These 10 T cell receptor beta chains were all obtained from the same sample, sequenced in a study of spatial heterogeneity in lung cancer. Study conclusions and caveats: In tumors, expanded intratumoral alpha and beta TCR counts tracked mutation counts.

MiXCR, applied by TCRdb to the 5' RACE reads, yields one record per CDR3 protein. The sample includes some 15,000 distinct CDR3 sequences, 4% to 5% of them seen just once. No antigens are known for them. Time point reported: sample taken at primary tumor resection. The input for sequencing was lung tumor tissue, taken at surgery. The origin of the receptors is a female donor with early-stage non-small cell lung cancer.

By frequency in the sample, this clonotype is medium-sized. A library prepared for alpha chains yielded this beta chain as an off-target read; its size is of little meaning. The J gene is TRBJ1-1, the V gene TRBV3-1; D gene unclear. Looked up from germline, CDR1 is LGHDT and CDR2 is YNNKEL (reference sequence). This CDR3 is 12 amino acids long. Deletions cut 0 bases from V and 10 bases from J, with 9 bases between. This chain's CDR3 is CASSQEGRVAFF. The CDR3 DNA sequence: TGTGCCAGCAGCCAAGAGGGAAGGGTAGCTTTCTTT.

This clonotype was seen at least ten times. In a library made to pick up alpha chains, this beta chain is a stray read with a size that means little. V usage is TRBV12-3 or TRBV12-4 and J usage is TRBJ2-1, with no clear D. CDR3 length equals 14 residues. The V end lost 3 bases, the J end lost 5 bases, and 11 bases lay between the germline ends. The CDR3 DNA follows: TGTGCCAGCAGTTTGGCCGGTGGCCACAATGAGCAGTTCTTC. Its protein product is CASSLAGGHNEQFF.

This clonotype was observed at least ten times. This beta chain came through as a stray read in a library set up for alpha chains, and its size says little. The rearrangement joins TRBV18 to TRBJ1-4; D is perhaps TRBD1 (6 bases). Trimming stripped 2 bases from V and 5 bases from J, with 9 bases between. The CDR3 runs to 14 residues. The V gene's germline CDR1 is KGHSH and CDR2 LQKENI. CDR3 coding DNA: TGTGCCAGCTCACCAGGGGGCGGCAATGAAAAACTGTTTTTT. As protein: CASSPGGGNEKLFF.

This clonotype has ten or more counts. This beta chain is off target for a library built for alpha chains, so its abundance means little. The chain employs TRBV5-1 and TRBJ2-1; TRBD2 aligns across 9 bases. V lost 2 bases and J lost 8; bases outside the gene matches: 8. This CDR3 is 15 amino acids long. Germline V lookup: CDR1 SGHRS, CDR2 YFSETQ. The CDR3 is CASSFGGGAIHEQFF. The CDR3 DNA follows: TGCGCCAGCAGCTTCGGCGGGGGGGCCATCCATGAGCAGTTCTTC.

The sample holds many counts of this clonotype. Being off target in a library aimed at alpha chains, this beta chain has a size of little meaning. The chain has TRBV28 and TRBJ1-2; 7 bases agree with TRBD1. Losses at the gene ends were 2 bases for V and 7 bases for J; bases not matched to a gene: 7. CDR3 length equals 14 residues. Germline V gene data show CDR1 as MDHEN and CDR2 as SYDVKM. The CDR3 here is CASSLPTGRSGYTF. The DNA of the CDR3 is TGTGCCAGCAGTTTACCGACAGGGAGAAGTGGCTACACCTTC.

This clonotype was observed at least ten times. In a library made to pick up alpha chains, this beta chain is a stray read with a size that means little. The rearrangement links TRBV20-1 to TRBJ2-7; possible D gene TRBD1, 6 bases. This CDR3 is built from 16 residues. Germline V gene lookup returns CDR1 DFQATT and CDR2 SNEGSKA (reference sequence). V lost 1 base, J lost 2 bases, and 18 bases lay in between. CDR3 sequence: CSARGSIGRGAYEQYF. CDR3 bases: TGCAGTGCTAGAGGATCGATTGGCAGGGGCGCCTACGAGCAGTACTTC.

This clonotype was recorded at least ten times. Being off target in a library aimed at alpha chains, this beta chain has a size of little meaning. CDR3 nucleotide sequence: TGTGCCAATAAAGAGACAGGAGCATCCTACGAGCAGTACTTC. This translates into CANKETGASYEQYF. The chain joins TRBV19 to TRBJ2-7; maybe TRBD1 (6 bases). V was trimmed by 10 bases and J by 1 base, leaving 17 bases between them. The CDR3 is 14 residues long. Germline CDR1 is LNHDA and CDR2 is SQIVND (reference sequence).

This clonotype showed up many times. For a library built for alpha chains, this beta chain is a stray read; little rests on its size. V usage is TRBV12-3 or TRBV12-4 and J usage is TRBJ2-3, with TRBD2 matching 7 bases. This CDR3 has 15 amino acids. J was trimmed by 0 bases and V by 8 bases; bases with no gene match: 8. The CDR3 sequence: CASYSWGGSTDTQYF. As DNA, the CDR3 is TGTGCCAGCTACTCCTGGGGAGGGAGCACAGATACGCAGTATTTT.

This clonotype has ten or more counts. This beta chain is a stray read from a library made for alpha chains; its abundance is not meaningful. V usage is TRBV29-1 and J usage is TRBJ2-2; the D gene is possibly TRBD1 (7 bases). This CDR3 comprises 15 residues. V shed 4 bases and J shed 5 bases, with 17 bases lying between them. Germline V gene data show CDR1 as SQVTM and CDR2 as ANQGSEA. The CDR3 sequence: CSVGPGGRTTGELFF. The DNA of the CDR3 is TGCAGCGTTGGACCAGGGGGGAGAACAACCGGGGAGCTGTTTTTT.

This clonotype was counted many times. A library prepared for alpha chains yielded this beta chain as an off-target read; its size is of little meaning. This CDR3 is CASRRAGGWTEAFF. CDR3 coding DNA: TGTGCCAGCAGAAGAGCCGGGGGATGGACTGAAGCTTTCTTT. The chain combines TRBV25-1 with TRBJ1-1, with D perhaps matching TRBD1 (5 bases). The germline V gene encodes CDR1 MGHDK and CDR2 SYGVNS. V was cut by 6 bases and J by 5 bases, with 16 bases left in between. The CDR3 spans 14 residues. The full variable domain, completed using reference TRBV25-1 and TRBJ1-1, is EADIYQTPRYLVIGTGKKITLECSQTMGHDKMYWYQQDPGMELHLIHYSYGVNSTEKGDLSSESTVSRIRTEHFPLTLESARPSHTSQYLCASRRAGGWTEAFFGQGTRLTVV.